This T cell receptor (beta chain) came from a study of blood T cell repertoires in COVID-19. Study overall: COVID-19 samples collected from the United States, Italy and Spain covered acute and convalescent phases. The cDNA or gDNA used as material had been derived from T cells, B-cell-depleted T cells, or PBMCs.

Germline V lookup: CDR1 MNHEY, CDR2 SVGAGI. The CDR3 is 15 residues long. J was trimmed by 6 bases and V by 7 bases; bases with no gene match: 11. Methods used by the authors: Amplified reference gene primers provided the basis for estimating nucleated cell counts. Sequencing used immunoSEQ multiplex PCR; TCRdb keeps in-frame clones, though not all of them. Clonal size and the V and J genes are those of that table, whereas D and trimming came from the DNA. The sample has 140,000 to 150,000 clones; around 82% are singletons. Specimen: peripheral blood. The sequence came from a man aged 60 to 75 with active or convalescent COVID-19. The chain carries TRBV6-5 and TRBJ2-1; 8 nucleotides agree with TRBD2. The CDR3 protein is CASTRSGMGGNEQFF. The DNA for the CDR3 is TGTGCCAGCACCCGTAGCGGGATGGGAGGCAATGAGCAGTTCTTC.